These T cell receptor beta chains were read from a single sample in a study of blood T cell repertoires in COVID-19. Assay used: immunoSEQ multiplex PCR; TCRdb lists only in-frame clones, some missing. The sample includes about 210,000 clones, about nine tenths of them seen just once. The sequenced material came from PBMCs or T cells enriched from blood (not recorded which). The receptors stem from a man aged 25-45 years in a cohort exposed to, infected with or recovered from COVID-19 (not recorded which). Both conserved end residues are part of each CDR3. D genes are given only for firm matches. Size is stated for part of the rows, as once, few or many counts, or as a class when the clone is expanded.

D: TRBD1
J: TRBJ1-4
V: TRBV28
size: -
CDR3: CASSFPRGGGEKLFF
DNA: TGTGCCAGCAGTTTTCCCAGAGGGGGCGGAGAAAAACTGTTTTTT

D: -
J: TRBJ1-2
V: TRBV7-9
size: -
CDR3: CASSPPRNRYGYTF
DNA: TGTGCCAGCAGCCCCCCGAGGAACCGCTATGGCTACACCTTC

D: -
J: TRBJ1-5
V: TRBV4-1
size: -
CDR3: CASSQESRQGSNQPQHF
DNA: TGCGCCAGCAGCCAAGAATCCCGGCAGGGTAGCAATCAGCCCCAGCATTTT

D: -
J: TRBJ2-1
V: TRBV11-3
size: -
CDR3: CASSSHGYNEQFF
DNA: TGTGCCAGCAGCTCACACGGGTACAATGAGCAGTTCTTC

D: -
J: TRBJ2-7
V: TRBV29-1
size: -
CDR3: CSVVGNQGEQYF
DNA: TGCAGCGTTGTCGGGAACCAGGGGGAGCAGTACTTC

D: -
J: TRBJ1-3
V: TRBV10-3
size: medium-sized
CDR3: CAIEERARNTIYF
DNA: TGTGCCATAGAGGAAAGAGCCAGAAACACCATATATTTT

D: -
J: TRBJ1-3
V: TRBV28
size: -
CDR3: CASSKQGSSSGNTIYF
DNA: TGTGCCAGCAGTAAACAGGGATCAAGCTCTGGAAACACCATATATTTT

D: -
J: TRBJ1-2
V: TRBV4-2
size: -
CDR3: CASSQDRQGNNYGYTF
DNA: TGTGCCAGCAGCCAAGATCGCCAGGGAAACAACTATGGCTACACCTTC

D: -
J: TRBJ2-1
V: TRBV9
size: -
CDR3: CASSEQPLLKSNEQFF
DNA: TGTGCCAGCAGCGAGCAACCGTTACTCAAATCCAATGAGCAGTTCTTC

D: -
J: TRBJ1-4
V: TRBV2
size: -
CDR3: CASSDRDTEKLFF
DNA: TGTGCCAGCAGTGACCGGGACACCGAAAAACTGTTTTTT

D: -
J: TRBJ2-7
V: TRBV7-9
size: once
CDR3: CASTLGRGEQYF
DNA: TGTGCCAGCACCCTCGGTAGGGGCGAGCAGTACTTC

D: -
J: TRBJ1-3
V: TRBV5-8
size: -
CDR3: CASSLGSPGNTIYF
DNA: TGTGCCAGCAGCTTGGGAAGCCCTGGAAACACCATATATTTT

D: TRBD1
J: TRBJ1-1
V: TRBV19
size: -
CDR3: CASNQDRGQAFF
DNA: TGTGCCAGTAACCAAGACAGGGGGCAGGCTTTCTTT

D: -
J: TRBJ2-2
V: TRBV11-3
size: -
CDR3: CASSLSGGDLYTGELFF
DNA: TGTGCCAGCAGCTTAAGTGGAGGGGACCTTTACACCGGGGAGCTGTTTTTT

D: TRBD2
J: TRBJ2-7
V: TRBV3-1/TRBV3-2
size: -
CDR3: CASSPTPGGGLAVSYEQYF
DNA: TGTGCCAGCAGCCCGACTCCAGGGGGCGGACTAGCGGTCTCCTACGAGCAGTACTTC

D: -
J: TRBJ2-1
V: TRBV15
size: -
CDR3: CATSRDRGGIGNEQFF
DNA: TGTGCCACCAGCAGAGATCGGGGCGGGATAGGGAATGAGCAGTTCTTC

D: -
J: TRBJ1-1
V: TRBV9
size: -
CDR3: CASSRGGAEAFF
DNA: TGTGCCAGCAGCCGCGGGGGGGCTGAAGCTTTCTTT

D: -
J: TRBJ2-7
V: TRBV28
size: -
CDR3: CASSLSRYEQYF
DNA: TGTGCCAGCAGTTTATCCCGCTACGAGCAGTACTTC

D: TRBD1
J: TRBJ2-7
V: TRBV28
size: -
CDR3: CASSPQGQGAGEQYF
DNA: TGTGCCAGCAGTCCCCAGGGACAGGGTGCCGGCGAGCAGTACTTC

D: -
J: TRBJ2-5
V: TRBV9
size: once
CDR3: CASSAQGGGQETQYF
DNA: TGTGCCAGCAGCGCCCAGGGAGGGGGACAAGAGACCCAGTACTTC

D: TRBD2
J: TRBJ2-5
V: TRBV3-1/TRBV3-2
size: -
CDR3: CASSQLAGAKTQYF
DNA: TGTGCCAGCAGCCAACTAGCGGGAGCGAAGACCCAGTACTTC

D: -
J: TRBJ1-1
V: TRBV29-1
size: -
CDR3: CSVVLNTEAFF
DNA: TGCAGCGTTGTATTGAACACTGAAGCTTTCTTT

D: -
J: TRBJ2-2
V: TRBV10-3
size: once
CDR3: CAIGTIDTGELFF
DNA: TGTGCCATTGGGACAATAGACACCGGGGAGCTGTTTTTT

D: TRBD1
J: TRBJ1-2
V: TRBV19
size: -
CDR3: CASSPGQVGGYTF
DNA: TGTGCCAGTAGCCCAGGACAGGTTGGGGGCTACACCTTC

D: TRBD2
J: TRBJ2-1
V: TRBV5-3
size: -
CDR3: CARSLLTSVNEQFF
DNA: TGTGCCAGAAGCTTACTGACTAGCGTTAATGAGCAGTTCTTC

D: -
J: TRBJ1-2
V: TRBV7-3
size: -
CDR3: CASSFNWGEAGGYTF
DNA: TGTGCCAGCAGCTTTAATTGGGGGGAGGCCGGCGGCTACACCTTC

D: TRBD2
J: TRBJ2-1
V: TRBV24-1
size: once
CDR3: CATSDPLGGYNEQFF
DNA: TGTGCCACCAGTGATCCCCTCGGGGGGTACAATGAGCAGTTCTTC

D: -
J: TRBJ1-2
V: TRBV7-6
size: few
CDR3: CASSNTQGGGNYGYTF
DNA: TGTGCCAGCAGCAATACTCAGGGCGGTGGTAACTATGGCTACACCTTC

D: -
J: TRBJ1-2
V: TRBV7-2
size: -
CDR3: CASSLGGLYGYTF
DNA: TGTGCCAGCAGCTTAGGGGGCCTCTATGGCTACACCTTC

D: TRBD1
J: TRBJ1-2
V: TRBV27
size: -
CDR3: CASSTSGTGDLVAGYTF
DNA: TGTGCCAGCAGTACCTCCGGGACAGGGGATTTGGTCGCCGGCTACACCTTC

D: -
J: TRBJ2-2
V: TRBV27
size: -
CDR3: CASRITLAQGDTGELFF
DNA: TGTGCCAGCAGAATAACCCTGGCCCAGGGTGACACCGGGGAGCTGTTTTTT

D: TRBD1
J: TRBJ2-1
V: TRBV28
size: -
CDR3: CASSAGGLGNEQFF
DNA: TGTGCCAGCTCCGCAGGGGGCTTGGGCAATGAGCAGTTCTTC

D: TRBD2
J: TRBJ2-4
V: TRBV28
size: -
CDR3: CASSSEREGRQDF
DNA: TGTGCCAGCAGTTCCGAGCGGGAGGGCAGGCAGGACTTC

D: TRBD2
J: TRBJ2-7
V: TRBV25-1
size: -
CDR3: CASSEWISGPSEQYF
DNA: TGTGCCAGCAGTGAATGGATTAGCGGGCCCTCGGAGCAGTACTTC

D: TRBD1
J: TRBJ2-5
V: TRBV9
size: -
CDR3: CASSTRDRGRETQYF
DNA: TGTGCCAGCAGCACTCGGGACAGGGGAAGGGAGACCCAGTACTTC

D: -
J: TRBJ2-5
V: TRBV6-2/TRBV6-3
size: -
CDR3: CASSYPNTQYF
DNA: TGTGCCAGCAGTTACCCCAATACTCAGTACTTC

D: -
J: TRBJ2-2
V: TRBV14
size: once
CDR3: CASRAGGPGELFF
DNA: TGTGCCAGCAGGGCAGGTGGCCCCGGGGAGCTGTTTTTT

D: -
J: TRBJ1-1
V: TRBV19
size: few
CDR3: CASSIPAPTIDEAFF
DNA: TGTGCCAGTAGTATCCCAGCCCCGACAATAGATGAAGCTTTCTTT

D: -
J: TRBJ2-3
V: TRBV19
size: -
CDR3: CATGGGAPDTQYF
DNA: TGTGCCACCGGAGGCGGGGCGCCAGATACGCAGTATTTT

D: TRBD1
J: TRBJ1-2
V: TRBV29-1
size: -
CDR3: CSVERGTGVFGYTF
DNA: TGCAGCGTTGAAAGGGGGACAGGGGTATTTGGCTACACCTTC

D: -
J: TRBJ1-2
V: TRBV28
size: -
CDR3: CASRPGVTYGYTF
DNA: TGTGCCAGCAGGCCCGGGGTAACCTATGGCTACACCTTC

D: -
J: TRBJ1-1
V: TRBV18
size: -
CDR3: CASASTANTEAFF
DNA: TGTGCCAGCGCATCGACAGCGAACACTGAAGCTTTCTTT

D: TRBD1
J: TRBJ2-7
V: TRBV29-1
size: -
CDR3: CSVARTGTYEQYF
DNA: TGCAGCGTTGCTAGGACAGGTACCTACGAGCAGTACTTC

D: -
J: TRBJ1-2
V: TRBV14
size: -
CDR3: CASSQAGTRGGYTF
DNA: TGTGCCAGCAGCCAAGCGGGAACCAGGGGCGGCTACACCTTC

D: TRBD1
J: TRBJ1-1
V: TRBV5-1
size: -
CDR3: CASSQPRQGGEAFF
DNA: TGCGCCAGCAGCCAGCCCAGACAGGGGGGTGAAGCTTTCTTT